The following is a T cell receptor (beta chain) sequence with its context. The junction departs from the called germline gene at one end, perhaps through a read error. The data derive from a study of blood T cell repertoires in COVID-19. Assay used: immunoSEQ multiplex PCR; TCRdb lists only in-frame clones, some missing. Of approximately 150,000 clones in the sample, about 85% were seen once. The CDR3 length is 11 residues. Germline assignment: CDR1 MNHEY and CDR2 SVGEGT. The clonotype originates from a man between 35 and 55 years old with acute or convalescent COVID-19. The sequenced sample was peripheral blood. This rearrangement joins TRBV6-2 or TRBV6-3 to TRBJ2-7; D possibly corresponds to TRBD1 (5 bases). CDR3 residues: CASSDLVTVRF. Written as DNA, the CDR3 is TGTGCCAGCAGTGACCTGGTGACAGTACGCTTC.